The 26 T cell receptor beta chains in this list originate from one sample, sequenced in a study of blood T cell repertoires in COVID-19. Using immunoSEQ multiplex PCR, the repertoire was profiled, and TCRdb retains in-frame clones only, with some absent. The table lists fewer than 200,000 clones, 88% of them singletons. Material: PBMCs or T cells enriched from blood (not recorded which). The origin of the receptors is a woman between 18 and 29 years old who had recovered from COVID-19.

The rearrangement links TRBV15 to TRBJ2-7, with TRBD2 as a possible D gene (5 bases). Germline CDR1 reads LNHNV; CDR2 reads YYDKDF (reference sequence). V was shortened by 1 base and J by 2 bases, with 12 bases between the two germline ends. The CDR3 spans 15 residues. This CDR3 is CATSRGEREPYEQYF. Here the CDR3 DNA reads TGTGCCACCAGCAGAGGGGAGAGGGAACCCTACGAGCAGTACTTC.

V usage is TRBV19 and J usage is TRBJ2-7; 8 bases match TRBD1. Germline trimming cut 4 bases from V and 7 bases from J; bases unmatched to any gene: 9. CDR1 LNHDA and CDR2 SQIVND come from the germline V gene (reference sequence). The CDR3 loop spans 14 amino acids. This CDR3 reads CASSTTGVLGEQYF. As DNA, the CDR3 is TGTGCCAGTAGTACGACAGGGGTCCTGGGTGAGCAGTACTTC.

This chain links TRBV9 with TRBJ2-7; 7 nucleotides line up with TRBD2. V gave up 7 bases and J gave up 7 bases; unmatched junction bases: 8. In germline, CDR1 is SGDLS, CDR2 YYNGEE. The CDR3 is 12 residues long. For the CDR3, the DNA is TGTGCCAGCGCGGGGGTTAATCGGGAGCAGTACTTC. Its translation is CASAGVNREQYF.

V usage is TRBV4-3 and J usage is TRBJ1-2; D is uncertain. The V gene's germline CDR1 is LGHNA and CDR2 YSLEER. Deletions cut 0 bases from V and 4 bases from J, with 15 bases between. The CDR3 covers 16 residues. This chain's CDR3 is CASSQDPTINRYGYTF. In nucleotides, the CDR3 is TGCGCCAGCAGCCAAGACCCCACTATAAATCGCTATGGCTACACCTTC.

The CDR3 sequence is CASSLVGGDYGYTF. The CDR3 bases are TGTGCCAGCAGCTTAGTTGGGGGCGACTATGGCTACACCTTC. This chain links TRBV7-9 with TRBJ1-2, with a tentative D call TRBD1 (6 bases). The V end was cut by 1 base, the J end by 3 bases, with 9 bases between. Looked up from germline, CDR1 is SEHNR and CDR2 is FQNEAQ (reference sequence). The CDR3 length is 14 residues.

The V and J genes are TRBV5-1 and TRBJ1-4; tentative D call: TRBD1 (6 bases). Looked up from germline, CDR1 is SGHRS and CDR2 is YFSETQ. CDR3 length: 14 residues. V dropped 2 bases and J dropped 8 bases, with 13 bases sitting between them. The CDR3 spells CASSLDSGAEKLFF. For the CDR3, the DNA is TGCGCCAGCAGCTTAGATTCAGGGGCAGAAAAACTGTTTTTT.

The chain couples TRBV27 to TRBJ1-5, with D perhaps TRBD1 (5 bases). The V end lost 3 bases, the J end lost 7 bases, and 10 bases lay between the germline ends. CDR3 size: 13 residues. Germline V lookup: CDR1 MNHEY, CDR2 SMNVEV (reference sequence). The CDR3 DNA is TGTGCCAGCAGTTTGTGGGGGGGGCAGCCCCAGCATTTT. It codes for CASSLWGGQPQHF.

CDR3 in amino acids: CASSLPGGDTQYF. The CDR3 DNA sequence: TGTGCCAGCAGCTTGCCAGGGGGCGATACGCAGTATTTT. The genes are TRBV11-2 and TRBJ2-3; TRBD1 aligns across 8 bases. Germline CDR1 SGHAT, CDR2 FQNNGV. The CDR3 runs 13 residues. With V trimmed by 3 bases and J by 6 bases, 2 bases remained unmatched.

The chain uses TRBV27 and TRBJ2-7; D is unclear. Germline CDR1 MNHEY, CDR2 SMNVEV (reference sequence). This CDR3 spans 15 amino acids. V was cut by 6 bases and J by 0 bases, with 15 bases left in between. The CDR3 sequence: CASSNRLASSYEQYF. Here the CDR3 DNA reads TGTGCCAGCAGCAATAGACTGGCGAGCTCCTACGAGCAGTACTTC.

This clone was found a few times. The rearrangement uses TRBV30 and TRBJ2-7; TRBD2 is a possible D gene (6 bases). CDR1 GTSNPN and CDR2 SVGIG come from the germline V gene (reference sequence). V shed 4 bases and J shed 2 bases, with 12 bases lying between them. The CDR3 is made up of 13 amino acids. Here the CDR3 reads CAWNTGVAYEQYF. The CDR3 region has the DNA TGTGCCTGGAATACGGGAGTAGCCTACGAGCAGTACTTC.

The CDR3 loop is CASSQDRDRYNEKLFF. The CDR3 bases are TGCGCCAGCAGCCAAGATCGGGACAGATATAATGAAAAACTGTTTTTT. This chain links TRBV4-3 with TRBJ1-4; TRBD1 matches 7 bases. Germline CDR1 LGHNA, CDR2 YSLEER. CDR3 length: 16 amino acids. The V segment lost 0 bases and the J segment 4 bases; nucleotides outside the gene matches: 5.

The CDR3 spells CASSLNTYNQPQHF. The CDR3 DNA follows: TGTGCCAGCAGCTTAAATACCTACAATCAGCCCCAGCATTTT. The V and J genes are TRBV7-9 and TRBJ1-5; D not resolved. V was trimmed by 2 bases and J by 3 bases, leaving 8 bases between them. The CDR3 is 14 residues long. CDR1 and CDR2 from the germline V gene are SEHNR and FQNEAQ (reference sequence).

This clone is a singleton in its sample. The V and J genes are TRBV7-9 and TRBJ1-1; the match to TRBD1 covers 8 bases. V shed 0 bases, J shed 3 bases, and the junction held 6 bases outside the gene matches. Germline V gives CDR1 SEHNR, CDR2 FQNEAQ (reference sequence). The CDR3 length is 16 residues. The CDR3 reads CASSLARTGYDTEAFF. The CDR3 region has the DNA TGTGCCAGCAGCTTAGCCCGGACAGGGTACGACACTGAAGCTTTCTTT.

The chain links TRBV7-6 to TRBJ1-6; no firm D call. CDR1 SGHVS and CDR2 FNYEAQ come from the germline V gene. The CDR3 covers 16 residues. The V end lost 5 bases, the J end lost 2 bases, and 13 bases lay between the germline ends. The CDR3 loop is CASSPREYPYNSPLHF. CDR3 coding DNA: TGTGCCAGCAGCCCTCGGGAGTACCCCTATAATTCACCCCTCCACTTT.

The V and J genes are TRBV14 and TRBJ1-5, with D maybe TRBD1 (6 bases). V lost 0 bases and J lost 4, with 22 bases in between. CDR1 SGHDN and CDR2 FVKESK come from the germline V gene. The CDR3 runs to 19 residues. As DNA, the CDR3 is TGTGCCAGCAGCCAAGAAAGGTTAAATCCACGGACAGAAAATCAGCCCCAGCATTTT. This encodes CASSQERLNPRTENQPQHF.

This clone was seen a handful of times. The chain has TRBV5-4 and TRBJ2-7; no clear D. V dropped 4 bases and J dropped 6 bases, with 11 bases sitting between them. CDR1 and CDR2 (germline): SGHNT, YYREEE (reference sequence). The CDR3 contains 12 residues. CDR3 bases: TGTGCCAGCAGCGCGTCATCACGCGAGCAGTACTTC. Its protein is CASSASSREQYF.

This chain joins TRBV5-6 and TRBJ2-1; 11 bases map to TRBD2. Germline assignment: CDR1 SGHDT and CDR2 YYEEEE. The V gene end was trimmed by 0 bases and the J gene end by 6 bases; junction bases not matched to a gene: 2. CDR3 length: 15 residues. The CDR3 DNA reads as TGTGCCAGCAGCTTGGGACTAGCGGGACCCAATGAGCAGTTCTTC. Its protein is CASSLGLAGPNEQFF.

This rearrangement joins TRBV6-2 or TRBV6-3 to TRBJ1-5, with D perhaps TRBD1 (5 bases). Germline V gives CDR1 MNHEY, CDR2 SVGEGT. V was clipped by 3 bases and J by 2 bases, with 14 bases between them. The CDR3 is 16 residues long. CDR3 coding DNA: TGTGCCAGCAGTTATGTCAGGGTTGTCGGCAATCAGCCCCAGCATTTT. Residues: CASSYVRVVGNQPQHF.

The V gene is TRBV6-4, the J gene TRBJ1-2, with D maybe TRBD1 (6 bases). This CDR3 comprises 15 residues. Germline loops: CDR1 MRHNA, CDR2 SNTAGT. Between the trimmed V and J ends, which lost 4 bases and 6 bases, there was a span of 18 bases. The CDR3 reads CASSGSLGTPHGYTF. The CDR3 DNA reads as TGTGCCAGCAGTGGTTCCCTCGGGACACCACATGGCTACACCTTC.

This clone was counted a few times. The V and J genes are TRBV5-8 and TRBJ1-1; TRBD1 might be the D (5 bases). Germline V gene lookup returns CDR1 SGHTS and CDR2 YDEGEE. CDR3 size: 13 residues. V was shortened by 5 bases and J by 1 base, with 9 bases between the two germline ends. CDR3 nucleotides: TGTGCCAGCAGACCTAGGGGGAACACTGAAGCTTTCTTT. It specifies CASRPRGNTEAFF. The variable domain in full, with the rest retrieved from reference TRBV5-8 and TRBJ1-1, is EAGVTQSPTHLIKTRGQQATLRCSPISGHTSVYWYQQALGLGLQFLLWYDEGEERNRGNFPPRFSGRQFPNYSSELNVNALELEDSALYLCASRPRGNTEAFFGQGTRLTVV.

The J gene is TRBJ2-5, the V gene TRBV20-1; D is unclear. This CDR3 is 15 amino acids long. Germline V gene data show CDR1 as DFQATT and CDR2 as SNEGSKA (reference sequence). The V end lost 3 bases, the J end lost 0 bases, and 14 bases lay between the germline ends. In DNA, the CDR3 is TGCAGTGCTAGTGACGAGACCAGGTACCAAGAGACCCAGTACTTC. It is translated as CSASDETRYQETQYF.

The chain employs TRBV5-1 and TRBJ1-6; D is ambiguous. V was cut by 4 bases and J by 4 bases, with 15 bases left in between. Germline V gene lookup returns CDR1 SGHRS and CDR2 YFSETQ. CDR3 size: 16 residues. The CDR3 nucleotides read TGCGCCAGCAGCCGAACTACGGAGTCGTATAATTCACCCCTCCACTTT. Protein product: CASSRTTESYNSPLHF.

This clone has a single count. The V gene is TRBV5-4, the J gene TRBJ1-4; 7 bases match TRBD1. There are 14 residues in the CDR3. The V gene's germline CDR1 is SGHNT and CDR2 YYREEE (reference sequence). V lost 0 bases to trimming and J lost 8 bases; unmatched junction nucleotides: 4. CDR3: CASSLEGGFEKLFF. The CDR3, as DNA: TGTGCCAGCAGCTTGGAAGGGGGCTTCGAAAAACTGTTTTTT. Drawing the rest from reference TRBV5-4 and TRBJ1-4, the complete variable domain is ETGVTQSPTHLIKTRGQQVTLRCSSQSGHNTVSWYQQALGQGPQFIFQYYREEENGRGNFPPRFSGLQFPNYSSELNVNALELDDSALYLCASSLEGGFEKLFFGSGTQLSVL.

With respect to this clone: At one of its ends the junction is not consistent with the germline gene, which may arise from a read error. The rearrangement uses TRBV19 and TRBJ2-7; D is possibly TRBD2 (5 bases). This CDR3 comprises 13 residues. Germline values: CDR1 LNHDA, CDR2 SQIVND (reference sequence). The CDR3: CASKLSSSHEQYF. The DNA of the CDR3 is TGTGCCAGTAAACTCTCTAGCTCCCACGAGCAGTACTTC.

This clone was seen more than once but under ten times. The chain has TRBV7-8 and TRBJ1-3; possible D gene TRBD1, 6 bases. This CDR3 region has 15 residues. Germline CDR1 is SGHVS and CDR2 is FQNEAQ. V lost 3 bases and J lost 2, with 11 bases in between. The CDR3 is CASSFSTGTGNTIYF. The DNA for the CDR3 is TGTGCCAGCAGCTTTTCTACAGGGACTGGAAACACCATATATTTT.

V and J are TRBV11-2 and TRBJ2-7, with D perhaps matching TRBD2 (5 bases). V was pared by 5 bases and J by 3 bases, with 14 bases between. CDR1 SGHAT and CDR2 FQNNGV come from the germline V gene. The CDR3 runs 14 residues. The CDR3 is CASSPHAGLYEQYF. The CDR3 region has the DNA TGTGCCAGCAGCCCGCATGCGGGCCTCTACGAGCAGTACTTC.